This T cell receptor beta chain comes out of a study of regulatory T cells in long-lasting Graves disease. For this clonotype: Its antigen is currently unknown.

Time point meaning: persistent/refractory GD, antithyroid drugs over 5 years with positive TRAb. Extracted RNA from PBMCs served as the source of the TCR library. Study findings and constraints: The sample size was small, and this may have reduced accuracy. The study found persistent patients shared more public clonotypes (approximately 2,700) than new patients (nearly 1,000).

Arm-PCR with iRepertoire HTBI primers amplified the CDR3 regions for these TCR beta libraries. Authors' analysis steps: Throughout the samples, researchers identified about 56 TRBV and more than twelve TRBJ segments. TCRdb re-called the multiplex PCR reads with MiXCR, one entry per CDR3 protein. TCRdb, not the authors, supplied the V and J calls. This repertoire shows about 660,000 distinct CDR3 sequences, around 30% found once; its top ten account for 35% to 55%. The sequences come from peripheral blood mononuclear cells (PBMCs), collected when the disease was refractory, from a patient treated with antithyroid drugs. The sequence was collected from a female donor with Graves disease.

In DNA form, the CDR3 reads TGTGCCAGCAGTTTATACGGGACAGGCTGCACCGGGGAGCTGTTTTTT. As protein: CASSLYGTGCTGELFF. The chain combines TRBV28 with TRBJ2-2; 8 positions agree with TRBD1. Germline V gene sequence: CDR1 MDHEN, CDR2 SYDVKM. The CDR3 runs to 16 residues. J gave up 4 bases and V 1 base, and 5 bases lay outside the gene matches.